This TCR beta chain was recovered during a study of CD8 T cells in ankylosing spondylitis. Via MiXCR, TCRdb re-called the 5' RACE reads, giving one row per CDR3 protein. This sample has around 280,000 distinct CDR3 sequences, with approximately 20% found just once. Per the germline V gene, CDR1 is SGHAT and CDR2 is FQNNGV. Trimming stripped 5 bases from V and 5 bases from J, with 18 bases between. The CDR3 consists of 15 residues. What was sequenced was blood, either unsorted or a sorted T cell fraction (not recorded which). This receptor was identified in a male donor with ankylosing spondylitis or in good health (not recorded which). The chain recombines TRBV11-2 with TRBJ2-5; possibly TRBD1 for D (6 bases). The CDR3 nucleotides read TGTGCCAGCAGCCCGCGAGCAGGGGCGGCGGAGACCCAGTACTTC. Protein sequence: CASSPRAGAAETQYF.